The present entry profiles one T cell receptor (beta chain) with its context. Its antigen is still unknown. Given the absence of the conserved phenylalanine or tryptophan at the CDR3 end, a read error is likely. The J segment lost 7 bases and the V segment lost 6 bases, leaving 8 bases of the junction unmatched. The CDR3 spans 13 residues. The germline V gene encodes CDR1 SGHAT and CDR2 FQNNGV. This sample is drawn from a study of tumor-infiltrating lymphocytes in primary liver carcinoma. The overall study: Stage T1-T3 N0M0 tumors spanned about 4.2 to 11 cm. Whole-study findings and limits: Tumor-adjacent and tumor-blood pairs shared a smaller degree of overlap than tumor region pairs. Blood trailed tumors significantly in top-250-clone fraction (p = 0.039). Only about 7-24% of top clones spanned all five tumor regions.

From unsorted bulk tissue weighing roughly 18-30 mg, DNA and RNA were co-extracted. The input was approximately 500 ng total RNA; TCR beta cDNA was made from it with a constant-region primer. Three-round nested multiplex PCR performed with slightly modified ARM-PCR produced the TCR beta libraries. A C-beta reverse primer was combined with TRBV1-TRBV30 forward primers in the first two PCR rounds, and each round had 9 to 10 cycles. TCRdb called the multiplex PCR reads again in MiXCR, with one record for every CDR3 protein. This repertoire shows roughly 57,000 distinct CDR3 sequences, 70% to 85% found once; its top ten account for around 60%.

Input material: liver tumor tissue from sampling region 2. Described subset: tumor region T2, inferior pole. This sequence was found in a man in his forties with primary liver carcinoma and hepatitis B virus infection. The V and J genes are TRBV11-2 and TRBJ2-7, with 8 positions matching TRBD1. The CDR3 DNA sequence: TGTGCCAGCAGTTCAGCCAGGACAGGGGAGCAGTACTTG. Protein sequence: CASSSARTGEQYL.